One and the same sample provided the 4 T cell receptor beta chains below, sequenced in a study of blood T cells in healthy people across ages. The use of a sample-barcoded 5' primer and a J-beta primer mix characterized a second PCR of about 7 to 12 cycles. TCRdb analysed the 5' RACE reads with MiXCR anew, one entry per CDR3 protein. The profile shows about 640,000 distinct CDR3 sequences, 45% to 65% of them singletons. The sequencing sample was made of blood. These receptor sequences come from a man aged 55-75 years in good health.

This clonotype was counted a few times. The chain uses TRBV29-1 and TRBJ2-1, with a weak D call TRBD2 (6 bases). Germline V gene lookup returns CDR1 SQVTM and CDR2 ANQGSEA. The V and J ends lost 7 bases and 4 bases respectively, with 20 bases between them. The CDR3 loop spans 15 amino acids. CDR3: CSARHGGATYNEQFF. The DNA for the CDR3 is TGCAGCGCCCGACATGGAGGGGCTACGTACAATGAGCAGTTCTTC.

The chain uses TRBV4-1 and TRBJ2-3; D gene ambiguous. V was shortened by 0 bases and J by 5 bases, with 6 bases between the two germline ends. From germline, CDR1 is MGHRA and CDR2 YSYEKL. The CDR3 length is 13 residues. The CDR3 DNA reads TGCGCCAGCAGCCAAGAGGGGAAAGATACGCAGTATTTT. It specifies CASSQEGKDTQYF.

The V gene is TRBV15, the J gene TRBJ2-3, with TRBD2 identical over 8 bases. CDR3 length: 21 residues. Germline V gene sequence: CDR1 LNHNV, CDR2 YYDKDF (reference sequence). Trimming cost V 1 base and J 0 bases; bases outside gene matches: 18. The CDR3 nucleotides are TGTGCCACCAGCAGAGTTTTAAGCGGGGGAGATTTAAGAGCTAGCACAGATACGCAGTATTTT. This encodes CATSRVLSGGDLRASTDTQYF.

This clonotype was seen more than once but under ten times. The chain combines TRBV28 with TRBJ2-1, with D hard to call. Germline CDR1 MDHEN, CDR2 SYDVKM. The germline V and J ends were trimmed by 5 bases and 5 bases, with 13 bases remaining between them. This CDR3 has 14 amino acids. Here the CDR3 reads CASSPPGRHNEQFF. CDR3 bases: TGTGCCAGCAGTCCGCCCGGGCGGCACAATGAGCAGTTCTTC.